These T cell receptor beta chains were read from a single sample in a study of cytomegalovirus exposure and HLA in healthy donors. TCRdb's table, derived via immunoSEQ multiplex PCR, lists solely in-frame clones and lacks some. The sample consists of more than 95,000 clones, just under 75% of them appearing once. The sample consisted of PBMCs. Receptors were obtained from a man aged 55 to 70 in good health and CMV-seropositive. Each CDR3 is given with its conserved first and last residue. D genes are given only for firm matches. Expanded clones get a size class; other rows say once, few or many, or leave the size out.

TRBJ1-2 TRBD1 TRBV28 . CASRSPGQGGGYTF TGTGCCAGCCGTTCACCCGGACAGGGAGGTGGCTACACCTTC
TRBJ1-2 TRBD1 TRBV4-1 few CASSRTQGVDYGYTF TGCGCCAGCAGCCGGACCCAGGGGGTGGACTATGGCTACACCTTC
TRBJ1-5 TRBD1 TRBV19 . CASSISGQGNQPQHF TGTGCCAGTAGTATAAGTGGACAGGGGAATCAGCCCCAGCATTTT
TRBJ1-1 . TRBV6-5 . CASSFIDSEAFF TGTGCCAGCAGTTTCATCGACAGCGAAGCTTTCTTT
TRBJ1-3 . TRBV7-6 few CASSLWETGNTIYF TGTGCCAGCAGCTTATGGGAGACTGGAAACACCATATATTTT
TRBJ1-1 TRBD1 TRBV6-6 few CASSYSGTVNTEAFF TGTGCCAGCAGTTACTCGGGGACAGTGAACACTGAAGCTTTCTTT
TRBJ1-1 . TRBV28 . CASSFSAGTEAFF TGTGCCAGCAGTTTTAGTGCAGGCACTGAAGCTTTCTTT
TRBJ2-7 TRBD1 TRBV5-1 . CASSLDRGYEQYF TGCGCCAGCAGCTTGGACAGGGGTTACGAGCAGTACTTC
TRBJ1-5 TRBD1 TRBV10-1 . CASSESGQGEQPQHF TGCGCCAGCAGTGAGTCTGGACAGGGTGAGCAGCCCCAGCATTTT
TRBJ2-2 TRBD1 TRBV6-4 . CASSPGTGGELFF TGTGCCAGCAGTCCCGGGACAGGCGGGGAGCTGTTTTTT
TRBJ1-2 . TRBV10-1 . CAVIGQFSYGYTF TGCGCCGTCATAGGACAGTTCTCCTATGGCTACACCTTC
TRBJ1-6 . TRBV9 . CASSVRAGAEASPLHF TGTGCCAGCAGCGTAAGAGCAGGGGCCGAAGCTTCACCCCTCCACTTT
TRBJ2-7 . TRBV27 . CASRDSGSEQYF TGTGCCAGCCGGGACAGCGGGTCCGAGCAGTACTTC
TRBJ2-3 . TRBV10-2 . CASSDARGGDTQYF TGCGCCAGCAGTGATGCGCGGGGCGGAGATACGCAGTATTTT
TRBJ1-2 . TRBV6-6 . CASSSSVTNYGYTF TGTGCCAGCAGTTCCAGTGTTACTAACTATGGCTACACCTTC
TRBJ2-7 . TRBV7-8 . CASSPTRTYEQYF TGTGCCAGCAGTCCCACACGAACCTACGAGCAGTACTTC
TRBJ2-3 TRBD2 TRBV11-2 . CASSSLAGGPDTQYF TGTGCCAGCAGCTCTCTAGCGGGGGGACCAGATACGCAGTATTTT
TRBJ1-5 TRBD1 TRBV5-4 few CASSLWLDRGGLAQHF TGTGCCAGCAGCTTGTGGCTGGACAGGGGCGGTTTGGCCCAGCATTTT
TRBJ1-5 TRBD1 TRBV30 . CAWSITGGRDQPQHF TGTGCCTGGAGTATAACAGGGGGCCGGGATCAGCCCCAGCATTTT
TRBJ2-5 . TRBV29-1 . CSVDPSSGETQYF TGCAGCGTTGATCCCTCCAGCGGTGAGACCCAGTACTTC
TRBJ1-2 . TRBV7-9 . CASSSPSNRDSYGYTF TGTGCCAGCAGCTCCCCTTCCAACAGGGATTCCTATGGCTACACCTTC
TRBJ1-4 . TRBV30 . CAWATGGGEKLFF TGTGCCTGGGCTACGGGGGGCGGTGAAAAACTGTTTTTT
TRBJ1-2 . TRBV19 . CASSTGYGYTF TGTGCCAGTAGTACCGGGTATGGCTACACCTTC
TRBJ1-3 TRBD1 TRBV7-6 . CASSQGQGTTGNTIYF TGTGCCAGCAGCCAGGGACAGGGTACGACTGGAAACACCATATATTTT
TRBJ2-4 TRBD2 TRBV5-1 . CASSPGGGNIQYF TGCGCCAGCAGCCCCGGCGGGGGGAACATTCAGTACTTC
TRBJ2-1 TRBD1 TRBV29-1 . CSASHGTALYNEQFF TGCAGCGCCTCCCACGGGACAGCTCTCTACAATGAGCAGTTCTTC
TRBJ2-7 . TRBV7-2 . CASSFRDKAYEQYF TGTGCCAGCAGCTTCCGGGACAAAGCCTACGAGCAGTACTTC
TRBJ1-3 . TRBV5-1 . CASSLDRSGNTIYF TGCGCCAGCAGCTTGGACAGATCTGGAAACACCATATATTTT
TRBJ2-1 TRBD1 TRBV6-6 once CASEQGTYNEQFF TGTGCCAGCGAACAGGGGACGTACAATGAGCAGTTCTTC
TRBJ1-5 TRBD1 TRBV28 few CASRPGQGRNQPQHF TGTGCCAGCAGACCTGGACAGGGACGGAATCAGCCCCAGCATTTT
TRBJ2-1 TRBD1 TRBV27 . CASSLFGTAQPYNEQFF TGTGCCAGCAGTTTATTTGGGACAGCGCAGCCCTACAATGAGCAGTTCTTC
TRBJ2-5 . TRBV6-5 few CASRPQGQETQYF TGTGCCAGCAGGCCCCAGGGACAAGAGACCCAGTACTTC
TRBJ1-1 . TRBV19 . CASSIPGMNTEAFF TGTGCCAGTAGTATTCCAGGGATGAACACTGAAGCTTTCTTT
TRBJ2-7 TRBD1 TRBV5-1 . CASTTNRDRGLGEQYF TGCGCCAGCACCACCAACCGGGACAGGGGTTTAGGCGAGCAGTACTTC
TRBJ2-3 . TRBV27 once CATRGALTDTQYF TGTGCCACCCGGGGGGCACTCACAGATACGCAGTATTTT
TRBJ2-7 . TRBV7-9 . CASSFDSAYEQYF TGTGCCAGCAGCTTCGACAGCGCCTACGAGCAGTACTTC
TRBJ1-5 TRBD1 TRBV6-4 . CASSIQGARQPQHF TGTGCCAGCAGCATACAGGGGGCCCGACAGCCCCAGCATTTT
TRBJ1-1 . TRBV4-1 . CASSQALPTDTEAFF TGCGCCAGCAGCCAAGCCTTACCAACTGACACTGAAGCTTTCTTT
TRBJ2-7 . TRBV25-1 . CASSDAGRYEQYF TGTGCCAGCAGTGACGCAGGGAGGTACGAGCAGTACTTC
TRBJ1-2 TRBD1 TRBV7-9 . CSSSPWDRENYGYTF TGTTCCAGCAGCCCCTGGGACAGGGAGAACTATGGCTACACCTTC